What follows are 9 T cell receptor beta chains derived from one specimen sequenced in a study of blood T cell repertoires in COVID-19. Method: immunoSEQ multiplex PCR; TCRdb's copy keeps in-frame clones and lacks some. Of 250,000 to 400,000 clones in the sample, more than 75% are singletons; the top ten hold around 2.6%. The sequencing input was PBMCs or T cells enriched from blood (not recorded which). The source is a man aged 55 to 69 who had recovered from COVID-19.

This clone was picked up one time. The chain recombines TRBV7-9 with TRBJ2-1; D may be TRBD1 (6 bases). Trimming took off 3 bases at V and 3 bases at J, with 9 bases between the two ends. The germline V gene has CDR1 SEHNR and CDR2 FQNEAQ (reference sequence). There are 14 residues in the CDR3. CDR3 region: CASSFRDNYNEQFF. The CDR3, as DNA: TGTGCCAGCAGCTTCCGGGACAACTACAATGAGCAGTTCTTC.

J is TRBJ1-2 and V is TRBV4-1, with 7 positions matching TRBD1. The CDR3 totals 15 residues. The germline V gene encodes CDR1 MGHRA and CDR2 YSYEKL. Trimming took 4 bases from V and 1 from J; bases not matched to a gene: 6. CDR3 in amino acids: CASSLKTGNNYGYTF. The CDR3 nucleotides read TGCGCCAGCAGCCTAAAGACAGGGAATAACTATGGCTACACCTTC.

The rearrangement links TRBV4-2 to TRBJ2-1; D may be TRBD2 (6 bases). Trimming stripped 0 bases from V and 13 bases from J, with 10 bases between. This CDR3 spans 12 amino acids. CDR1 is LGHNA and CDR2 is YNFKEQ in the germline V gene. The CDR3 loop reads CASSQDGTFQFF. CDR3 nucleotide sequence: TGTGCCAGCAGCCAAGATGGGACTTTTCAGTTCTTC.

V and J are TRBV7-3 and TRBJ2-7, with 7 nucleotides matching TRBD2. CDR3 size: 14 residues. Germline assignment: CDR1 SGHTA and CDR2 FQGTGA. V dropped 5 bases and J dropped 4; count of bases not matched to a gene: 8. The CDR3 region is CASSPSSGLYEQYF. The DNA of the CDR3 is TGTGCCAGCAGCCCCTCTAGCGGCCTATACGAGCAGTACTTC.

The chain joins TRBV2 to TRBJ1-4, with no clear D. The CDR3 spans 15 residues. The V gene's germline CDR1 is SNHLY and CDR2 FYNNEI. Between the trimmed V and J ends, which lost 6 bases and 3 bases, there was a span of 14 bases. In DNA, the CDR3 is TGTGCCAGCAGCCGAAGCTGGGCAGCTAATGAAAAACTGTTTTTT. It translates to CASSRSWAANEKLFF.

The chain carries TRBV2 and TRBJ2-1, with 12 bases fitting TRBD2. The junction had 4 bases not matched to a gene; V was cut back by 7 bases and J by 3 bases. From germline, CDR1 is SNHLY and CDR2 FYNNEI. This CDR3 is built from 15 residues. CDR3 in DNA: TGTGCCAGCAAGGCTAGCGGGGGGGTCTACAATGAGCAGTTCTTC. Translated: CASKASGGVYNEQFF.

The rearrangement joins TRBV7-9 to TRBJ2-4, with a weak D call TRBD1 (6 bases). Trimming cost V 4 bases and J 0 bases, with 10 bases left between them. The CDR3 consists of 15 residues. Per germline, CDR1 SEHNR and CDR2 FQNEAQ (reference sequence). CDR3 protein: CASSSRGQAKNIQYF. In DNA, the CDR3 is TGTGCCAGCAGCTCCCGGGGACAAGCCAAAAACATTCAGTACTTC.

This clone was observed a single time. V gene TRBV6-1 combines with J gene TRBJ1-6, with a tentative D call TRBD1 (5 bases). The CDR3 contains 14 residues. The V gene lost 2 bases and the J gene lost 7 bases, with 9 bases spanning the gap. Germline CDR1 reads MNHNS; CDR2 reads SASEGT. CDR3 DNA sequence: TGTGCCAGCAGTGAAAACAGGATGAATTCACCCCTCCACTTT. Its protein product is CASSENRMNSPLHF.

CDR3 amino acids: CASSLLRVAGEINTGELFF. The CDR3 DNA reads as TGTGCCAGCAGCTTACTGCGTGTTGCGGGGGAAATCAACACCGGGGAGCTGTTTTTT. The chain recombines TRBV7-2 with TRBJ2-2; 7 nucleotides agree with TRBD2. Trimming at V came to 2 bases and at J to 2 bases, leaving 14 bases not matched to a gene. The CDR3 contains 19 residues. Germline V lookup: CDR1 SGHTA, CDR2 FQGNSA.